This TCR beta chain was identified during a study of CD4 T cells in relation to SARS-CoV-2 and coronaviruses. The germline CDR1 and CDR2 sequences are MNHNY and SVGAGI (reference sequence). V lost 3 bases to trimming and J lost 2 bases, with 14 bases between them. The CDR3 length is 15 residues. Generated by immunoSEQ multiplex PCR, the TCRdb table keeps only in-frame clones and is missing some. This table has some 19,000 clones, 77% appearing once. Comments on this clone: No antigen is known for it.

CD4+ T cells from unexposed donors were obtained before the COVID-19 pandemic (2011-2018). CD4+ T cells were isolated from the cells after roughly 11 days of culture. As cell numbers allowed, unexposed-donor CD4+ T cells faced SARS-CoV-2 S/N and four cold-coronavirus spikes. The TCR sequence derives from a human donor in good health. Sequencing was done on a sample of CD4+ T cells from PBMCs, cultured in vitro. The J gene is TRBJ2-7, the V gene TRBV6-6, with D perhaps TRBD2 (6 bases). The CDR3 spells CASSYSTRGAYEQYF. Written as DNA, the CDR3 is TGTGCCAGCAGTTATTCGACTAGGGGAGCCTACGAGCAGTACTTC.